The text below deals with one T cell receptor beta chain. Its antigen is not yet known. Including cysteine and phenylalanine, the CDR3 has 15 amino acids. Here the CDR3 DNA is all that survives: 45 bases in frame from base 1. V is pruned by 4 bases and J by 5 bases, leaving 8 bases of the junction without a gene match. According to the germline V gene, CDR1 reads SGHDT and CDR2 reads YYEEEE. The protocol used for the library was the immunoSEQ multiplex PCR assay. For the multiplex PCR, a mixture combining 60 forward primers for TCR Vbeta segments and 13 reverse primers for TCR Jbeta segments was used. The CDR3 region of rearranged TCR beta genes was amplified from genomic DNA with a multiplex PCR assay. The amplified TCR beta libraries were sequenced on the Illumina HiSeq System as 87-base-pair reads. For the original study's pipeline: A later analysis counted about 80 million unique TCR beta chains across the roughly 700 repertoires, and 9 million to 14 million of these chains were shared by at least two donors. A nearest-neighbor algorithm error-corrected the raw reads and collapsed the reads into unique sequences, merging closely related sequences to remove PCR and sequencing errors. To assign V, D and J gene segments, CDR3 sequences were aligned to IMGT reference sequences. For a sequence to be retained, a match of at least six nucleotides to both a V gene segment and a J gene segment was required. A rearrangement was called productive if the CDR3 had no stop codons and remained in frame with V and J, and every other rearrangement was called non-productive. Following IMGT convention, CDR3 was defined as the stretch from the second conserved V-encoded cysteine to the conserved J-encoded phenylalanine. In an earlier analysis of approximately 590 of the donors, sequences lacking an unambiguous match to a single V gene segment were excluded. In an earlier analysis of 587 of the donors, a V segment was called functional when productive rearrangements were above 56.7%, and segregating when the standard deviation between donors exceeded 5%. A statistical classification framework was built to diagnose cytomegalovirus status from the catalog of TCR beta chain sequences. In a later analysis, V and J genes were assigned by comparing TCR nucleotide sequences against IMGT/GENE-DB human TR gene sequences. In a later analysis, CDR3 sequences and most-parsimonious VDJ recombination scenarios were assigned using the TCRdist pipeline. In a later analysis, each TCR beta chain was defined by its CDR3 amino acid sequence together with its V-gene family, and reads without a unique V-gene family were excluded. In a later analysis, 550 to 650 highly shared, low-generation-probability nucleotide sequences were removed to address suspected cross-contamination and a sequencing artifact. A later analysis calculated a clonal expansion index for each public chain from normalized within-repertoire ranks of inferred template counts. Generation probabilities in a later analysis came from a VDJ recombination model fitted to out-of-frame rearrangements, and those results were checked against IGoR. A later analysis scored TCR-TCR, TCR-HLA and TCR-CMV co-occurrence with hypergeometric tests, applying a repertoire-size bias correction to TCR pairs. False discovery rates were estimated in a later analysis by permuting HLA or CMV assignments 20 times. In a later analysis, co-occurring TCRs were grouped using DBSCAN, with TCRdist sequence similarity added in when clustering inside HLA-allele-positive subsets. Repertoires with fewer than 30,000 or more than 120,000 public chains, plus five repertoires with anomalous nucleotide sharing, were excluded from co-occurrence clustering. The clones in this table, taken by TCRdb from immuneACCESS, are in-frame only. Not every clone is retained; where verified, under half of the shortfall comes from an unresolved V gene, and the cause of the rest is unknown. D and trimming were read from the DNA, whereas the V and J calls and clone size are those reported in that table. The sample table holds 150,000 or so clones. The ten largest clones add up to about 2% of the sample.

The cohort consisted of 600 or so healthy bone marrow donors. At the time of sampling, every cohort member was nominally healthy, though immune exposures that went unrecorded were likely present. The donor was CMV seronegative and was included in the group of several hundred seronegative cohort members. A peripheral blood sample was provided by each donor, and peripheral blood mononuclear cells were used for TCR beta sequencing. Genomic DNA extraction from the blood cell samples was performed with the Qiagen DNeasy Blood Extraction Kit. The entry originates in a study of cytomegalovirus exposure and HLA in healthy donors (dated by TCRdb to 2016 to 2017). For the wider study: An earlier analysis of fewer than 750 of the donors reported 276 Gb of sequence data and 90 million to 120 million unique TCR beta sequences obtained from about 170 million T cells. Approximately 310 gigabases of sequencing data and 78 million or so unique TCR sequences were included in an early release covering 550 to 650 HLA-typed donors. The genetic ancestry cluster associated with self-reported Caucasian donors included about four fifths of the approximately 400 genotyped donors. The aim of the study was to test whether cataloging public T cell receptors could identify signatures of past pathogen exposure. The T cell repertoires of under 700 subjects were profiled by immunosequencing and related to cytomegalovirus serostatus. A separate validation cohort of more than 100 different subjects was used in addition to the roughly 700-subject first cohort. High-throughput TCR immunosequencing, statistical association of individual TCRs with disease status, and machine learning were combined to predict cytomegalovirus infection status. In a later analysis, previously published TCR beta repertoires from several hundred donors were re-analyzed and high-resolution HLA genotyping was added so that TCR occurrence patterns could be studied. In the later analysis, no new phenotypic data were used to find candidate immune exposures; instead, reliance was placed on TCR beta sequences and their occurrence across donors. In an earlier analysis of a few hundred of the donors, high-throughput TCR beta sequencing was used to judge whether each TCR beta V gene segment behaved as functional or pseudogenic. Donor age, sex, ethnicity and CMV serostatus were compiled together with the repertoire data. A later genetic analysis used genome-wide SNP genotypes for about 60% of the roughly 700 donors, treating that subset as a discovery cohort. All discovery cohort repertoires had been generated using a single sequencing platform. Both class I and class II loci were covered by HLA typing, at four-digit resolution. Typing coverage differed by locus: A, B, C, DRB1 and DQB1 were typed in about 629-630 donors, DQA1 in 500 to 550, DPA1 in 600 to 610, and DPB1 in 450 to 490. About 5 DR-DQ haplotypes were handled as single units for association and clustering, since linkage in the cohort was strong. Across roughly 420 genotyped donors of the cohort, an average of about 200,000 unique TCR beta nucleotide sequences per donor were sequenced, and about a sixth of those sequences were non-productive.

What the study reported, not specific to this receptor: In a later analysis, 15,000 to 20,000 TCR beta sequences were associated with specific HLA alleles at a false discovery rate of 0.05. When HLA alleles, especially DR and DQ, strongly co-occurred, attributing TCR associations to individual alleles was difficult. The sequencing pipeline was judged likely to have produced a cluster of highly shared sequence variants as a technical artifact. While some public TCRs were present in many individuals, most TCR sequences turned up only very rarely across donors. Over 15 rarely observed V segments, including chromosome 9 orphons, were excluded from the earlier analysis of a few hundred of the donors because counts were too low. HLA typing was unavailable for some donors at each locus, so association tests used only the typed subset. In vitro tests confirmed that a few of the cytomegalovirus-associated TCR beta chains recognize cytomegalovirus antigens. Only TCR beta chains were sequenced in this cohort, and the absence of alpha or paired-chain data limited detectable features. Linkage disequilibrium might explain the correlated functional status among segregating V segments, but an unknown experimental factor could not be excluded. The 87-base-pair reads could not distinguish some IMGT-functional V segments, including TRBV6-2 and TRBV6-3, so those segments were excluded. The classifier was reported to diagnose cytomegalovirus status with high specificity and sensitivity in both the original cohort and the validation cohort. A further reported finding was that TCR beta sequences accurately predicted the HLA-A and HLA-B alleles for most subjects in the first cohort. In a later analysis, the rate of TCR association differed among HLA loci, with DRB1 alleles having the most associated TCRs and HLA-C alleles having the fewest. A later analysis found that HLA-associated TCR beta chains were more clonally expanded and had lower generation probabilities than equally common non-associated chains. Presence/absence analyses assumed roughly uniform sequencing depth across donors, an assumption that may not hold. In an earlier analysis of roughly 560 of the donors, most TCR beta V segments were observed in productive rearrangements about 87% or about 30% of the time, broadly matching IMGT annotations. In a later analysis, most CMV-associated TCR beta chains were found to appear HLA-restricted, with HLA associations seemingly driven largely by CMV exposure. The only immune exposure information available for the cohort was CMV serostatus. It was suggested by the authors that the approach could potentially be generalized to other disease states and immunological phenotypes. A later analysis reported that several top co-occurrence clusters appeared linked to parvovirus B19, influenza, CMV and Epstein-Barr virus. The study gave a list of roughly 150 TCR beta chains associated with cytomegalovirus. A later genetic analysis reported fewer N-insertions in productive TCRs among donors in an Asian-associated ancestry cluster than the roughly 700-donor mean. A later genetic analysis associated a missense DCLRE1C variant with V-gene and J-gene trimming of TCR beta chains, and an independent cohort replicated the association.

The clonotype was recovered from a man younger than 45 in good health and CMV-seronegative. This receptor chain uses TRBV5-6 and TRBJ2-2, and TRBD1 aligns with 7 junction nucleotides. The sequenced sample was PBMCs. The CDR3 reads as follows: CASSRQGKVTGELFF. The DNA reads TGTGCCAGCAGCCGACAGGGAAAAGTTACCGGGGAGCTGTTTTTT.